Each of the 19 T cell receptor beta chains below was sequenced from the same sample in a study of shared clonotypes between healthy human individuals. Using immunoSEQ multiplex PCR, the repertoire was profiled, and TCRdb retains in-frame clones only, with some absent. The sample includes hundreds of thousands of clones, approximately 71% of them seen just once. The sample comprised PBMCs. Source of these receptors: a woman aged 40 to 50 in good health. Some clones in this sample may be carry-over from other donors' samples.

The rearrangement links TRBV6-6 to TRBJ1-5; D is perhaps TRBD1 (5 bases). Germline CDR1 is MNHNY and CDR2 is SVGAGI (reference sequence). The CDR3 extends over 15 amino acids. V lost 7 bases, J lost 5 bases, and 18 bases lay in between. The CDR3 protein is CASKRRGRGDQPQHF. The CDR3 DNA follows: TGTGCCAGCAAGAGGCGGGGGAGGGGAGATCAGCCCCAGCATTTT.

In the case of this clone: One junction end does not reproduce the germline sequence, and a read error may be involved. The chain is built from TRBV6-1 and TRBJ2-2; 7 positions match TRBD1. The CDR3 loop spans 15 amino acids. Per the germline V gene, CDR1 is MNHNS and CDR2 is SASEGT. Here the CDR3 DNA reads TGTGCCAGCAGCAGAGGGGGCGCGAACATCGGGGAGCTGTTTTTT. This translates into CASSRGGANIGELFF.

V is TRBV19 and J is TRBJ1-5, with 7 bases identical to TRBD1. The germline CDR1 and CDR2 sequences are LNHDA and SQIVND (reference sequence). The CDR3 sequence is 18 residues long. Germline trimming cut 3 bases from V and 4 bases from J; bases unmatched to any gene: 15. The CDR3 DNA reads TGTGCCAGTAGTATCCATAGCCCGCACAGGGGTGGAAATCAGCCCCAGCATTTT. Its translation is CASSIHSPHRGGNQPQHF.

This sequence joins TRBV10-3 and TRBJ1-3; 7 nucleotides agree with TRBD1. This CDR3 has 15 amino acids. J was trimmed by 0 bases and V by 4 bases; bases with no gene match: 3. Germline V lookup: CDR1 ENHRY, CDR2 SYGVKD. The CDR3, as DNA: TGTGCCATCAGTGGGGACAGTAACTCTGGAAACACCATATATTTT. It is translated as CAISGDSNSGNTIYF.

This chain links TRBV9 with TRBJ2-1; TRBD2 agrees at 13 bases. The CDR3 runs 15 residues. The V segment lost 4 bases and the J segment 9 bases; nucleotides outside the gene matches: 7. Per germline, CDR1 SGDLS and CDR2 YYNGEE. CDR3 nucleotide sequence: TGTGCCAGCAGCTTGGGACTAGCGGGAATCAGTGAGCAGTTCTTC. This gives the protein CASSLGLAGISEQFF. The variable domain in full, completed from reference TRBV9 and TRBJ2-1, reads DSGVTQTPKHLITATGQRVTLRCSPRSGDLSVYWYQQSLDQGLQFLIQYYNGEERAKGNILERFSAQQFPDLHSELNLSSLELGDSALYFCASSLGLAGISEQFFGPGTRLTVL.

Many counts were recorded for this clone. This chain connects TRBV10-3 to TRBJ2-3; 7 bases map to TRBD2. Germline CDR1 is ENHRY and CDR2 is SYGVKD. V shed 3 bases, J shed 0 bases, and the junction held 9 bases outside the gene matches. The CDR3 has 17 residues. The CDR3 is CAISDGLAGASTDTQYF. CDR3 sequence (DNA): TGTGCCATCAGTGACGGTTTAGCGGGTGCTAGCACAGATACGCAGTATTTT.

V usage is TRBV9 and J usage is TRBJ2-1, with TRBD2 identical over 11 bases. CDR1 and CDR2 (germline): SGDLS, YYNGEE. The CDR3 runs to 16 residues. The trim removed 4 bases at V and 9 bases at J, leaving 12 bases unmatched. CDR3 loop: CASSLTSGTSYVEQFF. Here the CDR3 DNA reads TGTGCCAGCAGCCTGACTAGCGGGACCTCCTACGTTGAGCAGTTCTTC.

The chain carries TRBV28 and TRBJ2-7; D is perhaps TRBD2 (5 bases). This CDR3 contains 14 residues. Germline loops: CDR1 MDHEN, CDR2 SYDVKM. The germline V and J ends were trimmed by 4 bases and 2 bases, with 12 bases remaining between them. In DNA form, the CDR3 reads TGTGCCAGCAGTTCGTCACGGGGAGCCTACGAGCAGTACTTC. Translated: CASSSSRGAYEQYF.

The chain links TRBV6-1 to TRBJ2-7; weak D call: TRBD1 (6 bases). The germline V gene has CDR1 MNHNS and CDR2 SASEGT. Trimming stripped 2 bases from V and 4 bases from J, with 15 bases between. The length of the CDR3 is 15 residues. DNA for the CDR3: TGTGCCAGCAGTGAACTCGCAGGGGATCGTTACGAGCAGTACTTC. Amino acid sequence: CASSELAGDRYEQYF.

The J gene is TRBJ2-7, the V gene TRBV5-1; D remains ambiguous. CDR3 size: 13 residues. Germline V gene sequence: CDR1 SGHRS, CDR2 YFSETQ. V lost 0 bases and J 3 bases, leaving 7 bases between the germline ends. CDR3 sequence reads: CASSLALFYEQYF. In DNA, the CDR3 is TGCGCCAGCAGCTTGGCCCTTTTCTACGAGCAGTACTTC.

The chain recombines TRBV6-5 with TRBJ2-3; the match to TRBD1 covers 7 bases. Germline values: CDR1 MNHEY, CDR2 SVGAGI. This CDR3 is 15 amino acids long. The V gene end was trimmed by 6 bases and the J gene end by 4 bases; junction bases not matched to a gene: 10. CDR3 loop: CASRIDRDSADTQYF. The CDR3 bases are TGTGCCAGCAGGATAGACAGGGATTCCGCAGATACGCAGTATTTT.

As DNA, the CDR3 is TGTGCCTGGAGTACAGGGGGCGGAGGTGGCTACACCTTC. Amino acid sequence: CAWSTGGGGGYTF. The V and J genes are TRBV30 and TRBJ1-2; 9 positions agree with TRBD1. Germline lookup yields CDR1 GTSNPN and CDR2 SVGIG (reference sequence). This CDR3 region has 13 residues. The J segment lost 7 bases and the V segment lost 2 bases, leaving 5 bases of the junction unmatched. The whole variable domain, filled in from reference TRBV30 and TRBJ1-2, reads SQTIHQWPATLVQPVGSPLSLECTVEGTSNPNLYWYRQAAGRGLQLLFYSVGIGQISSEVPQNLSASRPQDRQFILSSKKLLLSDSGFYLCAWSTGGGGGYTFGSGTRLTVV.

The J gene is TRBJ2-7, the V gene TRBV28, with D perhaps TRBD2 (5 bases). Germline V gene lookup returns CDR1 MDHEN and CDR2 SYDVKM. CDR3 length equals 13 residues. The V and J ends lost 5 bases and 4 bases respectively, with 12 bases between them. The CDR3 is CASSLTSAYEQYF. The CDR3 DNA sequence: TGTGCCAGCAGTCTTACTAGTGCTTACGAGCAGTACTTC.

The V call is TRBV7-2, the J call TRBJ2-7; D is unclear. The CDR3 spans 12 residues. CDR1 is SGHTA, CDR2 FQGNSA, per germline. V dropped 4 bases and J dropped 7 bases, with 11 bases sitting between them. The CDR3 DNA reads TGTGCCAGCAGCTATGGGTTTGGTGAGCAGTACTTC. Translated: CASSYGFGEQYF.

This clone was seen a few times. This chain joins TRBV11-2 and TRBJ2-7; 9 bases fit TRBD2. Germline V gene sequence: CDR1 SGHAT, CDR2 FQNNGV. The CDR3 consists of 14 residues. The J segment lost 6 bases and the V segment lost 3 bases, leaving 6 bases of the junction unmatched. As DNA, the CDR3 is TGTGCCAGCAGCTTTCGGCGGGAGGGACTCGAGCAGTACTTC. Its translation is CASSFRREGLEQYF.

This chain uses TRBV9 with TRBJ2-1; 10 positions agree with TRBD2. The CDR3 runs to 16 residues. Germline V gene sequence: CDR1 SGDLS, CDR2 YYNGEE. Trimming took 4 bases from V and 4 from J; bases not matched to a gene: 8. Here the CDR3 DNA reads TGTGCCAGCAGCCCCCTCCTAGCGGGAGTGTACAATGAGCAGTTCTTC. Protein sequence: CASSPLLAGVYNEQFF.

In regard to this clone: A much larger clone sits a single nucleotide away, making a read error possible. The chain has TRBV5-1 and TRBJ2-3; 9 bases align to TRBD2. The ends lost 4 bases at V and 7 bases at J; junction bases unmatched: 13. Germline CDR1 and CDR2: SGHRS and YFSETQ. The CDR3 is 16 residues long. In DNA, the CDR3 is TGCGCCAGCAGCCTGGACCGGGATAGCGGGAGTTATACGCAGTATTTT. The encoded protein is CASSLDRDSGSYTQYF.

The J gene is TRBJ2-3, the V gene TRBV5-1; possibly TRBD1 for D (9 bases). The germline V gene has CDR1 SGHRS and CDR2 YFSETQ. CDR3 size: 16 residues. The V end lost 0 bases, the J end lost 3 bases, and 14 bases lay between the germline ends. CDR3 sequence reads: CASSLGSGTGTDTQYF. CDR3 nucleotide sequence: TGCGCCAGCAGCTTGGGTAGCGGGACAGGGACAGATACGCAGTATTTT. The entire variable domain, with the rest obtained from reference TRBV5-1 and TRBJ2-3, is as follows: KAGVTQTPRYLIKTRGQQVTLSCSPISGHRSVSWYQQTPGQGLQFLFEYFSETQRNKGNFPGRFSGRQFSNSRSEMNVSTLELGDSALYLCASSLGSGTGTDTQYFGPGTRLTVL.

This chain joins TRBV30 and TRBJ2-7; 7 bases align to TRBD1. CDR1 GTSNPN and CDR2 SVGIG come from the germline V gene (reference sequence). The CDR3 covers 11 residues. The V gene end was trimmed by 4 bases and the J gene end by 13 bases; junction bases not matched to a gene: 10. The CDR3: CAWMGTVTQYF. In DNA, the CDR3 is TGTGCCTGGATGGGGACAGTAACTCAATACTTC.